This TCR beta chain came from a study of T cells in Graves' hyperthyroidism and ophthalmopathy. Amplification of TCR beta CDR3 regions used RNA as the template. The TCR CDR3 first-round RT-PCR relied on the HTBI primer set. TCRdb passed the multiplex PCR reads through MiXCR, listing each CDR3 protein once. The repertoire consists of 250,000 or so distinct CDR3 sequences, with roughly 15% occurring once and the leading ten covering about 30%. The study, taken as a whole, reports: Most clonotypes that expanded in the thyroid above 0.001 also showed up in blood.

The CDR3 length is 14 residues. Deletions cut 1 base from V and 5 bases from J, with 12 bases between. Germline V CDR1 and CDR2: SGHNT, YENEEA. This clonotype was counted ten times or more. Its antigen remains unidentified. This sequence joins TRBV11-3 and TRBJ2-7, with D unresolved. The clonotype comes from a woman in her forties or fifties with Graves' hyperthyroidism that later progressed to Graves' ophthalmopathy. Sequenced sample: blood. CDR3 region: CASSLGGYGNEQYF. The CDR3 coding sequence is TGTGCCAGCAGCTTAGGCGGATATGGCAACGAGCAGTACTTC.